A selection of T cell receptor beta chains follows, all from one sample in a study of STAT3 mutations in large granular lymphocyte leukemia. Produced via immunoSEQ multiplex PCR; TCRdb's table is partial and in-frame only. Among 30,000 to 40,000 clones listed, around 87% were seen once. What was sequenced was peripheral blood mononuclear cells. Receptors were obtained from a man aged 60-69 years with T-cell large granular lymphocyte leukemia. Some clones in this sample may be carry-over from other donors' samples. The CDR3 runs from the conserved cysteine through the conserved F or W. The D gene is left open where the match is weak. Some rows mark clone size as missing; the rest say once, few, many or name a class of expanded clone.

>TRBJ2-7|TRBV14|.|TRBD2
TGTGCCAGCAGCCCGACTAGCGGGAGGGGAATAAAGTACTTC
CASSPTSGRGIKYF
>TRBJ1-2|TRBV28|.|TRBD1
TGTGCCAGCAGTTCTCCCCAGGGGGAAGGTAACTATGGCTACACCTTC
CASSSPQGEGNYGYTF
>TRBJ1-1|TRBV18|.|.
TGTGCCAGCTCACCATCCCCCCAGAGCAACACTGAAGCTTTCTTT
CASSPSPQSNTEAFF
>TRBJ2-7|TRBV18|.|.
TGTGCCAGCTCACCACAGTCCCGACTAGGCTACGAGCAGTACTTC
CASSPQSRLGYEQYF
>TRBJ2-3|TRBV5-6|.|TRBD2
TGTGCCAGCAGCTCCATAGCGGGGGGACGCACAGATACGCAGTATTTT
CASSSIAGGRTDTQYF
>TRBJ2-3|TRBV7-9|.|.
TGTGCCAGCAGCTTACCGGGATCGGCAGATACGCAGTATTTT
CASSLPGSADTQYF
>TRBJ2-3|TRBV5-4|once|TRBD1
TGTGCCAGCAGCCCCGACAGGGGTGCCACAGATACGCAGTATTTT
CASSPDRGATDTQYF
>TRBJ1-1|TRBV5-1|.|TRBD1
TGCGCCAGCAGCTTTGGACAGGGAGAGATAGCTGAAGCTTTCTTT
CASSFGQGEIAEAFF
>TRBJ2-1|TRBV7-3|.|.
TGTGCCAGCAGCTTTTCCCTGGGCCTGCCCAATGAGCAGTTCTTC
CASSFSLGLPNEQFF
>TRBJ2-1|TRBV30|few|TRBD2
TGTGCCTGGGTAAAGCCTAGCGGGAATTGGAATGAGCAGTTCTTC
CAWVKPSGNWNEQFF